This T cell receptor (beta chain) was sequenced in a study of cytomegalovirus exposure and HLA in healthy donors. Study-level findings and limits: Some TCR beta chains (164 of them) were listed as cytomegalovirus-associated. Further analysis was carried out later, and it showed several of the most significant clusters appearing linked to common viral pathogens.

Unrecorded immune exposure was likely among donors, who were nominally healthy when sampled. Notes on this clone: Its specificity is not known.

Primers included in the PCR were 60 Vbeta and 13 Jbeta primers. Sequencing used immunoSEQ multiplex PCR; TCRdb keeps in-frame clones, though not all of them. The sample holds some 97,000 clones; about four fifths are singletons and the top ten take 3.5% to 5%. Trimming took 4 bases from V and 9 from J, leaving 22 bases between them. The germline V gene encodes CDR1 SGDLS and CDR2 YYNGEE. The CDR3 runs 16 residues. V and J are TRBV9 and TRBJ2-2, with a possible D match to TRBD2 (5 bases). The sequence was collected from a female donor in good health and CMV-seropositive. Specimen: PBMCs. The CDR3 protein is CASSYEASPGVWELFF. The CDR3 bases are TGTGCCAGCAGCTATGAGGCTAGCCCCGGAGTCTGGGAGCTGTTTTTT.